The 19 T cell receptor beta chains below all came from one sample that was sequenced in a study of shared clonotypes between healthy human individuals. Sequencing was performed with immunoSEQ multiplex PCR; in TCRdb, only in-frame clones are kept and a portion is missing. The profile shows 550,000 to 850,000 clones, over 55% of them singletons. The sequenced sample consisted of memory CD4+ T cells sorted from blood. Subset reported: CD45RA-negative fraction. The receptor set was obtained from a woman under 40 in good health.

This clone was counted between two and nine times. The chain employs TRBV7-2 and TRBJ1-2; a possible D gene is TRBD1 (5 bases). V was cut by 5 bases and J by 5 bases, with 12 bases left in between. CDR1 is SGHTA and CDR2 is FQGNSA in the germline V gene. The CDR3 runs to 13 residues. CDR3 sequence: CASSQYRQYGYTF. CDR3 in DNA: TGTGCCAGCAGCCAATATCGACAGTATGGCTACACCTTC.

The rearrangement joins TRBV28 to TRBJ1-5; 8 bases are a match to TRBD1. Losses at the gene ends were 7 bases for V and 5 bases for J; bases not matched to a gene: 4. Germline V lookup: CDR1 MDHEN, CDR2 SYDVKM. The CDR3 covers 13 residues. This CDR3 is CASILQGDQPQHF. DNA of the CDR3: TGTGCCAGCATCCTACAGGGGGATCAGCCCCAGCATTTT.

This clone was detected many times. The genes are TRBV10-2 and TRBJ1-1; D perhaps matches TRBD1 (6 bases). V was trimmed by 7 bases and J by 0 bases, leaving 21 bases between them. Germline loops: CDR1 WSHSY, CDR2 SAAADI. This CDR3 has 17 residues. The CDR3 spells CASILHRRDIMNTEAFF. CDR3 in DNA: TGCGCCAGCATTCTCCACCGCCGGGACATAATGAACACTGAAGCTTTCTTT.

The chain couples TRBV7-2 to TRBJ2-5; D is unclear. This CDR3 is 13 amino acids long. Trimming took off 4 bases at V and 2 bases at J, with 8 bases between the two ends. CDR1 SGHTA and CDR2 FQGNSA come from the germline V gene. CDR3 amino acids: CASSYGPQETQYF. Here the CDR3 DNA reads TGTGCCAGCAGCTACGGACCTCAAGAGACCCAGTACTTC.

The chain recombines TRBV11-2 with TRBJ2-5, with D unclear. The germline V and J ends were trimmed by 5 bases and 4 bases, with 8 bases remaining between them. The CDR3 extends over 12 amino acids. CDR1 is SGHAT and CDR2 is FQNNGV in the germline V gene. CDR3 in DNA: TGTGCCAGCAGCACCAACTCAGAGACCCAGTACTTC. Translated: CASSTNSETQYF. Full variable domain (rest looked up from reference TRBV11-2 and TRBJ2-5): EAGVAQSPRYKIIEKRQSVAFWCNPISGHATLYWYQQILGQGPKLLIQFQNNGVVDDSQLPKDRFSAERLKGVDSTLKIQPAKLEDSAVYLCASSTNSETQYFGPGTRLLVL.

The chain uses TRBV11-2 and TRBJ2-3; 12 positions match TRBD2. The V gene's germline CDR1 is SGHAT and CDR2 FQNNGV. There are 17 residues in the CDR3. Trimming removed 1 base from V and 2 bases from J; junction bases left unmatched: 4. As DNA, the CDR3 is TGTGCCAGCAGCTTAGGACTAGCGGGAGCCCTCACAGATACGCAGTATTTT. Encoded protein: CASSLGLAGALTDTQYF.

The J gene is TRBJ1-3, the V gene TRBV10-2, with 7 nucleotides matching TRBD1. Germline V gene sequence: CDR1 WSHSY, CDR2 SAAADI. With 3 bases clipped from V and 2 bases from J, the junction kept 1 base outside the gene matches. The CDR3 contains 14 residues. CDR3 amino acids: CASSDQGAGNTIYF. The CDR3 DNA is TGCGCCAGCAGTGATCAGGGGGCTGGAAACACCATATATTTT.

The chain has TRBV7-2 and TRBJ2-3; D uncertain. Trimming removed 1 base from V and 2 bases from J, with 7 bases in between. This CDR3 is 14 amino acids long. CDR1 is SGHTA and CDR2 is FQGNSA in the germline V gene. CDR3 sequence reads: CASSLGLNTDTQYF. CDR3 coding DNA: TGTGCCAGCAGCTTAGGGCTGAACACAGATACGCAGTATTTT.

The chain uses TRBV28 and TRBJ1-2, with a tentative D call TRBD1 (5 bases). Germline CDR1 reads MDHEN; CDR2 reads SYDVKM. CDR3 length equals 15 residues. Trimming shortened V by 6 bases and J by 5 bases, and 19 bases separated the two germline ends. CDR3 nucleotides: TGTGCCAGCAGAGACGGGACTTTTGGTGGTTATGGCTACACCTTC. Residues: CASRDGTFGGYGYTF.

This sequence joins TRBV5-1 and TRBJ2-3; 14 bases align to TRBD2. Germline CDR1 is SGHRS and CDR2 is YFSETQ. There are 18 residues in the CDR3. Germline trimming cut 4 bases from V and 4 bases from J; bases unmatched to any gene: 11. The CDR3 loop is CASSLGTSGSKAADTQYF. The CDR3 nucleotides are TGCGCCAGCAGCCTAGGGACTAGCGGGAGTAAGGCCGCAGATACGCAGTATTTT.

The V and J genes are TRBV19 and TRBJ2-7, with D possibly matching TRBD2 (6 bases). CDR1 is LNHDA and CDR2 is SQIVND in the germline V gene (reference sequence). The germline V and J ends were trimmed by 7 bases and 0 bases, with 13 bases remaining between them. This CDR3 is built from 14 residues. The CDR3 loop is CASMGTDTSYEQYF. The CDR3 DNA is TGTGCCAGTATGGGGACTGATACCTCCTACGAGCAGTACTTC.

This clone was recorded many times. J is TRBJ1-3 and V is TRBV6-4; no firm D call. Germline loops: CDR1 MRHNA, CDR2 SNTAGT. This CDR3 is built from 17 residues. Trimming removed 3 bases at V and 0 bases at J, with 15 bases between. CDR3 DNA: TGTGCCAGCAGTGAGGCCGCGGAGGGCTACTCTGGAAACACCATATATTTT. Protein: CASSEAAEGYSGNTIYF.

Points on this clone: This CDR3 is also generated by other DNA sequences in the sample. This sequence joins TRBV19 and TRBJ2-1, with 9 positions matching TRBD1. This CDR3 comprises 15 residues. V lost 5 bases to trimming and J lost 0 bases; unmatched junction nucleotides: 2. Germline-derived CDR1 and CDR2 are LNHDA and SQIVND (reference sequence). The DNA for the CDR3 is TGTGCCAGTAGTCCGACAGGGGGCTCCTACAATGAGCAGTTCTTC. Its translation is CASSPTGGSYNEQFF.

CDR3 sequence: CASSLEFYQPQHF. DNA for the CDR3: TGTGCCAGCAGCTTAGAGTTCTATCAGCCCCAGCATTTT. The genes are TRBV7-2 and TRBJ1-5; no clear D. Trimming pared 1 base from V and 5 bases from J, leaving 6 bases between. The CDR3 runs 13 residues. Germline loops: CDR1 SGHTA, CDR2 FQGNSA.

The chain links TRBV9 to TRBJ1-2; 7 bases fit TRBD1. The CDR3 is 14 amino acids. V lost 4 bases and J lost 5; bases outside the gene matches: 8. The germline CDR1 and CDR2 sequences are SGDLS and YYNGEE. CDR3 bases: TGTGCCAGCAGCCCGATCCGGGACAGTTATGGCTACACCTTC. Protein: CASSPIRDSYGYTF. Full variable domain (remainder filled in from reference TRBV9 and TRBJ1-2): DSGVTQTPKHLITATGQRVTLRCSPRSGDLSVYWYQQSLDQGLQFLIQYYNGEERAKGNILERFSAQQFPDLHSELNLSSLELGDSALYFCASSPIRDSYGYTFGSGTRLTVV.

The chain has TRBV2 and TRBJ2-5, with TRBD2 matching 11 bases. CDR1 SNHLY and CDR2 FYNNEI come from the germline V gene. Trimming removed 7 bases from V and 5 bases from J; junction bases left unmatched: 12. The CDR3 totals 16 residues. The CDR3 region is CASKGAIAGGRETQYF. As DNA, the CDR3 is TGTGCCAGCAAGGGGGCAATAGCGGGAGGGCGCGAGACCCAGTACTTC.

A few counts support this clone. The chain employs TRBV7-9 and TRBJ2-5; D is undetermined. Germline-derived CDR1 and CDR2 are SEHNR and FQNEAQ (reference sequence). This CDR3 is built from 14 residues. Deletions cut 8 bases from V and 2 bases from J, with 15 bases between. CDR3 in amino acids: CASGSSVSQETQYF. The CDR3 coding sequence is TGTGCCAGCGGAAGCAGCGTATCACAAGAGACCCAGTACTTC.

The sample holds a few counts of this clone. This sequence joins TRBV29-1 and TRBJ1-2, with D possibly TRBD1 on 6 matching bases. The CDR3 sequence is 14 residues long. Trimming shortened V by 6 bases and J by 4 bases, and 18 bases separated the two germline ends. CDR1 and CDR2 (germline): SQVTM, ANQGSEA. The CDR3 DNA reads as TGCAGCGTGGCACGGGACACTAGGTTCTATGGCTACACCTTC. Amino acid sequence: CSVARDTRFYGYTF. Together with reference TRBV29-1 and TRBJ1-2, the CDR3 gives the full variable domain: SAVISQKPSRDICQRGTSLTIQCQVDSQVTMMFWYRQQPGQSLTLIATANQGSEATYESGFVIDKFPISRPNLTFSTLTVSNMSPEDSSIYLCSVARDTRFYGYTFGSGTRLTVV.

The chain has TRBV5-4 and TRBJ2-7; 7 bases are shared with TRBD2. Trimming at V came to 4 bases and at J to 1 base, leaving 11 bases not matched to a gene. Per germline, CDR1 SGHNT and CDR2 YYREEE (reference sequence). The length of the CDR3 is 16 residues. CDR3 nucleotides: TGTGCCAGCAGCCGGTTGGCGGGGGTGAGGTCCTACGAGCAGTACTTC. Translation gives CASSRLAGVRSYEQYF.